A selection of T cell receptor beta chains follows, all from one sample in a study of cytomegalovirus exposure and HLA in healthy donors. The protocol was immunoSEQ multiplex PCR, while the TCRdb copy is restricted to in-frame clones and leaves out a portion. This sample has 250,000 to 300,000 clones, with 90% found just once. Sequenced sample: PBMCs. Receptors were obtained from a woman aged 18 to 35 in good health and CMV-seronegative. CDR3s include the opening cysteine and the closing phenylalanine or tryptophan. A D gene is named only where the DNA matches it firmly. Only part of the rows carry a size: once, few, many, or a class if the clone is expanded.

size	D	J	V	CDR3	DNA
.	.	TRBJ2-1	TRBV6-6	CASSTPDSYNEQFF	TGTGCCAGCAGTACCCCAGACAGTTACAATGAGCAGTTCTTC
.	TRBD1	TRBJ1-1	TRBV7-8	CASSKRDRIMNTEAFF	TGTGCCAGCAGCAAAAGGGACAGAATTATGAACACTGAAGCTTTCTTT
.	TRBD2	TRBJ2-1	TRBV19	CASKPRLGGGFEQFF	TGTGCCAGTAAACCTCGGTTGGGGGGAGGGTTTGAGCAGTTCTTC
.	TRBD1	TRBJ1-1	TRBV7-9	CASSSAGTGGNTEAFF	TGTGCCAGCAGCTCGGCCGGGACAGGGGGCAACACTGAAGCTTTCTTT
.	TRBD2	TRBJ2-2	TRBV6-6	CASSYLLAVGGELFF	TGTGCCAGCAGTTATCTTCTAGCGGTGGGCGGGGAGCTGTTTTTT
.	.	TRBJ1-1	TRBV5-5	CASIRTDDSAFF	TGTGCCAGCATTAGGACAGACGATTCGGCTTTCTTT
.	.	TRBJ2-7	TRBV28	CASSFLYEQYF	TGTGCCAGCAGTTTTCTTTACGAGCAGTACTTC
.	.	TRBJ2-7	TRBV11-2	CASSLVPFYEQYF	TGTGCCAGCAGCTTAGTTCCCTTCTACGAGCAGTACTTC
.	.	TRBJ1-5	TRBV19	CASSKSGALNQPQHF	TGTGCCAGTAGTAAATCAGGGGCCCTAAATCAGCCCCAGCATTTT
.	.	TRBJ1-3	TRBV19	CASSIVSGSRHTIYF	TGTGCCAGTAGTATAGTTTCAGGGTCCCGACACACCATATATTTT
once	TRBD1	TRBJ1-6	TRBV7-9	CASRPTGTSSYNSPLHF	TGTGCCAGCAGACCGACAGGGACAAGCTCCTATAATTCACCCCTCCACTTT
.	TRBD1	TRBJ2-3	TRBV5-1	CASSLYAWTGGGDTQYF	TGCGCCAGCAGCCTATACGCGTGGACAGGGGGCGGGGATACGCAGTATTTT
.	TRBD2	TRBJ2-1	TRBV2	CASSTTSGGAIDEQFF	TGTGCCAGCAGTACGACTAGCGGGGGGGCCATCGATGAGCAGTTCTTC